The clone carrying this TCR beta chain was counted a few times. Its antigen remains unknown. This specimen comes from a study of regulatory T cells in long-lasting Graves disease. Study-wide results and limits: Those with persistent Graves' had less TCR diversity than newly diagnosed patients. The persistent group shared 2,500 to 3,000 public clonotypes, more than the approximately 1,000 shared by new patients.

The germline V gene encodes CDR1 ENHRY and CDR2 SYGVKD. V was pared by 4 bases and J by 6 bases, with 12 bases of the junction left unmatched. The CDR3 runs to 16 residues. CDR3-region Arm-PCR and iRepertoire HTBI primers produced the TCR beta libraries. TCRdb used MiXCR to reprocess the multiplex PCR reads, holding one entry per CDR3 protein. The sample carries roughly 430,000 distinct CDR3 sequences, roughly a fifth recorded once. The sample's time point: persistent/refractory GD, antithyroid drugs over 5 years with positive TRAb. Extracted PBMC RNA gave rise to the TCR library. Patients met American Thyroid Association criteria for Graves' disease.

The sequence came from a female donor with Graves disease. The sample was peripheral blood mononuclear cells (PBMCs), taken when the disease was refractory, from a patient treated with antithyroid drugs. The gene calls are TRBV10-3 and TRBJ2-3; 8 bases fit TRBD2. The CDR3 spells CAISGGLADGSDTQYF. For the CDR3, the DNA is TGTGCCATCAGTGGAGGACTAGCCGACGGAAGCGATACGCAGTATTTT.